This T cell receptor beta chain was recovered during a study of cytomegalovirus exposure and HLA in healthy donors. The overall study: Counted in an early data release were about 80 million unique TCRs from HLA-typed donors. Findings of the study overall: Investigators reported 150 to 200 TCR beta chains as tied to cytomegalovirus.

PCR primers comprised 60 Vbeta and 13 Jbeta primers. Here immunoSEQ multiplex PCR was the method, and the copy in TCRdb shows in-frame clones only, minus some. Of 140,000 or so clones in the sample, 88% were seen once. Per the germline V gene, CDR1 is SGHTA and CDR2 is FQGNSA. There are 18 residues in the CDR3. V lost 4 bases, J lost 3 bases, and 14 bases stayed unmatched. On this clone: Its antigen is as yet unknown.

The TCR originated in a woman aged 40 to 50 in good health and CMV-seronegative. The chain uses TRBV7-2 and TRBJ2-7; 11 bases match TRBD2. Source material: PBMCs. CDR3: CASSSALAGGPRDYEQYF. Here the CDR3 DNA reads TGTGCCAGCAGCTCGGCTCTAGCGGGAGGCCCCAGGGACTACGAGCAGTACTTC.